The 14 T cell receptor beta chains in this list originate from one sample, sequenced in a study of identical twins. A single record per CDR3 protein comes from TCRdb applying MiXCR to the 5' RACE reads. The profile shows 450,000 to 600,000 distinct CDR3 sequences, about 20% of them singletons. These sequences were also reported in another study, on yellow fever vaccine responses in identical twins.

The sequenced sample was CD4+ T cells sorted from blood. The source of these receptors is a young woman in good health.

The chain has TRBV3-1 and TRBJ2-2; possibly TRBD2 for D (5 bases). Trimming took off 1 base at V and 7 bases at J, with 13 bases between the two ends. The CDR3 runs 15 residues. Germline CDR1 is LGHDT and CDR2 is YNNKEL (reference sequence). The CDR3 spells CASSQVGRMGGELFF. CDR3 DNA sequence: TGTGCCAGCAGCCAAGTAGGGAGAATGGGCGGGGAGCTGTTTTTT.

In its sample, this clonotype was seen a few times. The chain couples TRBV5-1 to TRBJ2-7; possible D gene TRBD1, 5 bases. Trimming shortened V by 0 bases and J by 5 bases, and 12 bases separated the two germline ends. The V gene's germline CDR1 is SGHRS and CDR2 YFSETQ. This CDR3 region has 14 residues. CDR3 protein: CASSLGQSFNEQYF. CDR3 DNA sequence: TGCGCCAGCAGCTTGGGACAGAGTTTTAACGAGCAGTACTTC.

The chain couples TRBV6-5 to TRBJ1-2; no definite D call. CDR1 and CDR2 from the germline V gene are MNHEY and SVGAGI. V dropped 2 bases and J dropped 8 bases, with 15 bases sitting between them. This CDR3 has 14 amino acids. CDR3 in DNA: TGTGCCAGCAGTTACCTCACGGGCCGCCGCGGCTACACCTTC. Amino acids: CASSYLTGRRGYTF.

Only one count was recorded for this clonotype. The chain employs TRBV7-9 and TRBJ2-7; 9 positions match TRBD2. The trim removed 7 bases at V and 6 bases at J, leaving 13 bases unmatched. Germline values: CDR1 SEHNR, CDR2 FQNEAQ (reference sequence). The CDR3 covers 15 residues. This CDR3 is CASTPSLAGVGEQYF. The DNA of the CDR3 is TGTGCCAGCACCCCGTCTTTAGCGGGAGTGGGCGAGCAGTACTTC.

V usage is TRBV12-3 or TRBV12-4 and J usage is TRBJ2-1; a possible D gene is TRBD2 (5 bases). V lost 5 bases and J lost 0, with 20 bases in between. The CDR3 runs to 18 residues. The CDR3 spells CASSRTLWGTSSYNEQFF. CDR3 DNA: TGTGCCAGCAGTCGGACCCTCTGGGGAACTAGCTCCTACAATGAGCAGTTCTTC.

The rearrangement links TRBV28 to TRBJ2-7; 9 nucleotides line up with TRBD2. Trimming at V came to 4 bases and at J to 1 base, leaving 8 bases not matched to a gene. The length of the CDR3 is 16 residues. From germline, CDR1 is MDHEN and CDR2 SYDVKM. The DNA for the CDR3 is TGTGCCAGCAGTTCAGAACGGACTAGCGCGTCCTACGAGCAGTACTTC. This sequence encodes CASSSERTSASYEQYF.

This clonotype was observed a handful of times. V gene TRBV5-1 combines with J gene TRBJ2-1, with TRBD2 as a possible D gene (5 bases). Germline assignment: CDR1 SGHRS and CDR2 YFSETQ. The ends were cut back, 5 bases at V and 8 bases at J, with 26 bases in the middle. The length of the CDR3 is 17 residues. This CDR3 reads CASSKTIVADLVDEQFF. CDR3 in DNA: TGCGCCAGCAGTAAGACTATAGTGGCGGACCTCGTGGATGAGCAGTTCTTC.

The chain combines TRBV10-3 with TRBJ2-7; TRBD2 matches at 7 bases. Trimming cost V 4 bases and J 0 bases; bases outside gene matches: 6. The CDR3 loop spans 15 amino acids. CDR1 ENHRY and CDR2 SYGVKD come from the germline V gene. CDR3 amino acids: CAISAGSGFSYEQYF. The DNA for the CDR3 is TGTGCCATCAGTGCGGGTAGCGGGTTCTCCTACGAGCAGTACTTC.

The rearrangement uses TRBV6-1 and TRBJ2-1; the D gene is possibly TRBD1 (5 bases). Trimming left V 6 bases short and J 0 bases short, with 9 bases between. CDR1 is MNHNS, CDR2 SASEGT, per germline. The CDR3 sequence is 14 residues long. The CDR3 sequence: CASSKGLSYNEQFF. The CDR3 DNA reads as TGTGCCAGCAGCAAGGGGCTCTCCTACAATGAGCAGTTCTTC.

CDR3 DNA: TGTGCCACCAGTGACTCCTCAAGCGGGAGGGCCGACAATGAGCAGTTCTTC. It encodes CATSDSSSGRADNEQFF. This rearrangement joins TRBV24-1 to TRBJ2-1; 10 bases map to TRBD2. Trimming cost V 4 bases and J 5 bases; bases outside gene matches: 10. CDR1 is KGHDR, CDR2 SFDVKD, per germline. The CDR3 runs to 17 residues.

This clonotype turned up a few times. CDR3: CASTRGNGNTIYF. DNA for the CDR3: TGTGCCAGCACCAGGGGTAACGGAAACACCATATATTTT. The chain carries TRBV12-3 or TRBV12-4 and TRBJ1-3; tentative D call: TRBD1 (6 bases). V was shortened by 7 bases and J by 4 bases, with 11 bases between the two germline ends. The CDR3 contains 13 residues.

The chain recombines TRBV4-2 with TRBJ2-4; 13 bases are shared with TRBD2. CDR1 and CDR2 from the germline V gene are LGHNA and YNFKEQ. Germline trimming cut 3 bases from V and 9 bases from J; bases unmatched to any gene: 20. The CDR3 is 20 residues long. This CDR3 reads CASSQLAASRLAGGGVIQYF. CDR3 nucleotides: TGTGCCAGCAGCCAGTTAGCGGCGAGCCGACTAGCGGGAGGTGGGGTCATTCAGTACTTC.

The rearrangement joins TRBV5-5 to TRBJ2-7; D may be TRBD1 or TRBD2 (5 bases each). The V gene lost 0 bases and the J gene lost 0 bases, with 13 bases spanning the gap. From germline, CDR1 is SGHKS and CDR2 YYEKEE (reference sequence). The CDR3 loop spans 16 amino acids. The CDR3, as DNA: TGTGCCAGCAGCTTGGCGTACGGGGCCAGCTCCTACGAGCAGTACGTC. Translating gives CASSLAYGASSYEQYV.

The genes are TRBV7-9 and TRBJ2-2; D might be TRBD1 or TRBD2, each matching 5 bases. This CDR3 has 16 residues. V was trimmed by 5 bases and J by 6 bases, leaving 19 bases between them. The germline CDR1 and CDR2 sequences are SEHNR and FQNEAQ (reference sequence). The CDR3 nucleotides read TGTGCCAGCAGCAAATTTCGGGACCCCGCCGCCGGGGAGCTGTTTTTT. Translation: CASSKFRDPAAGELFF.